The sample holds a few counts of the clone carrying this T cell receptor (beta chain). Its target is not known. This entry is derived from a study of beta chain features in type 1 diabetes. Study results and caveats: Researchers could not determine here whether HLA type influences TCRB rearrangement. Because the template was cDNA, high-expressing cells might be over-represented. In type 1 diabetes patients, VDJ junctions had fewer insertions; deletions at these junctions were more frequent.

The isolated RNA, all of it, was reverse transcribed, so expressed TCRB transcripts were what got sequenced. TCRdb keeps only in-frame clones here, not all; method: immunoSEQ multiplex PCR. The data hold around 250,000 clones, with around a quarter observed a single time. The source material was central memory CD4+ T cells from blood. This receptor was taken from a man between 25 and 39 years old in good health.

DNA for the CDR3: TGTGCCAGCAGCCAAGACAGGCTGAACACTGAAGCTTTCTTT. Residues: CASSQDRLNTEAFF. The rearrangement uses TRBV4-2 and TRBJ1-1; no clear D. Trimming shortened V by 0 bases and J by 0 bases, and 5 bases separated the two germline ends. This CDR3 spans 14 amino acids. Germline V gene sequence: CDR1 LGHNA, CDR2 YNFKEQ.